The 25 T cell receptor beta chains below were found in one sample sequenced in a study of T cells in localized non-small cell lung cancer. Generated by immunoSEQ multiplex PCR, the TCRdb table keeps only in-frame clones and is missing some. The sample has fewer than 3,000 clones, roughly 40% seen once; the top ten hold approximately 16%. The sequenced sample was lung tumor tissue, obtained before any cancer treatment. The receptors come from a woman aged 35 to 75 with stage II squamous cell lung carcinoma.

The chain couples TRBV28 to TRBJ2-7, with a tentative D call TRBD2 (6 bases). The CDR3 consists of 13 residues. CDR1 is MDHEN, CDR2 SYDVKM, per germline. V lost 4 bases to trimming and J lost 7 bases, with 14 bases between them. The CDR3 region has the DNA TGTGCCAGCAGTTCGCCACAAGGGAGGGAGCAGTACGTC. Amino acids: CASSSPQGREQYV.

The sample holds a few counts of this clone. This rearrangement joins TRBV9 to TRBJ2-2; D uncertain. Germline CDR1 is SGDLS and CDR2 is YYNGEE. V dropped 0 bases and J dropped 4 bases, with 4 bases sitting between them. CDR3 length: 13 residues. The chain's CDR3 is CASSVAPTGELFF. In DNA form, the CDR3 reads TGTGCCAGCAGCGTAGCACCCACCGGGGAGCTGTTTTTT.

This clone has a handful of counts. The chain uses TRBV11-3 and TRBJ2-2; TRBD1 aligns across 7 bases. This CDR3 spans 14 amino acids. Germline lookup yields CDR1 SGHNT and CDR2 YENEEA. V trimming: 3 bases; J trimming: 8 bases; junction bases outside the gene matches: 6. The CDR3 sequence: CASSFNRGTGELFF. CDR3 sequence (DNA): TGTGCCAGCAGCTTCAACAGGGGAACTGGGGAGCTGTTTTTT. Variable domain in full (rest from reference TRBV11-3 and TRBJ2-2): EAGVVQSPRYKIIEKKQPVAFWCNPISGHNTLYWYLQNLGQGPELLIRYENEEAVDDSQLPKDRFSAERLKGVDSTLKIQPAELGDSAVYLCASSFNRGTGELFFGEGSRLTVL.

V and J are TRBV6-8 and TRBJ1-2, with D perhaps matching TRBD1 (5 bases). CDR3 length: 15 amino acids. The germline gives CDR1 MNHGY, CDR2 SAAAGT. The V end lost 0 bases, the J end lost 6 bases, and 14 bases lay between the germline ends. CDR3 DNA: TGTGCCAGCAGTTACTCCTTTTCGGGCAGGGATGGCTACACCTTC. It codes for CASSYSFSGRDGYTF.

This chain uses TRBV19 with TRBJ2-7; TRBD1 agrees at 8 bases. Per the germline V gene, CDR1 is LNHDA and CDR2 is SQIVND (reference sequence). This CDR3 comprises 18 residues. V was clipped by 4 bases and J by 3 bases; unmatched bases: 17. Here the CDR3 reads CASSNRDRSQQDLYEQYF. CDR3 DNA sequence: TGTGCCAGTAGTAACCGGGACAGGTCTCAACAAGACCTCTACGAGCAGTACTTC. Filled out from reference TRBV19 and TRBJ2-7, the complete variable domain reads DGGITQSPKYLFRKEGQNVTLSCEQNLNHDAMYWYRQDPGQGLRLIYYSQIVNDFQKGDIAEGYSVSREKKESFPLTVTSAQKNPTAFYLCASSNRDRSQQDLYEQYFGPGTRLTVT.

This clone showed up just a few times. The chain uses TRBV11-3 and TRBJ2-1; the match to TRBD2 covers 8 bases. CDR1 is SGHNT, CDR2 YENEEA, per germline. V lost 3 bases, J lost 9 bases, and 10 bases stayed unmatched. This CDR3 spans 15 amino acids. The CDR3 is CASSFGTRAAVEQFF. The CDR3 DNA is TGTGCCAGCAGCTTTGGGACTAGAGCGGCTGTTGAGCAGTTCTTC.

The gene calls are TRBV2 and TRBJ1-5; 8 positions match TRBD1. V shed 6 bases and J 2 bases; nucleotides not matched to a gene: 3. The CDR3 spans 14 residues. CDR1 is SNHLY, CDR2 FYNNEI, per germline. CDR3 nucleotides: TGTGCCAGCAGCTACAGGGGGGGCAATCAGCCCCAGCATTTT. Protein: CASSYRGGNQPQHF. Based on the CDR3 plus reference TRBV2 and TRBJ1-5, the full variable domain is EPEVTQTPSHQVTQMGQEVILRCVPISNHLYFYWYRQILGQKVEFLVSFYNNEISEKSEIFDDQFSVERPDGSNFTLKIRSTKLEDSAMYFCASSYRGGNQPQHFGDGTRLSIL.

This chain links TRBV10-2 with TRBJ1-1; D perhaps matches TRBD1 (5 bases). The V end was cut by 7 bases, the J end by 4 bases, with 13 bases between. Germline V lookup: CDR1 WSHSY, CDR2 SAAADI. This CDR3 spans 13 amino acids. This CDR3 is CASTLRGITEAFF. CDR3 bases: TGCGCCAGCACCCTGAGGGGAATCACTGAAGCTTTCTTT.

This clone was seen a handful of times. This chain uses TRBV5-1 with TRBJ2-7, with D unresolved. The CDR3 is 14 amino acids. Germline values: CDR1 SGHRS, CDR2 YFSETQ. V dropped 4 bases and J dropped 1 base, with 12 bases sitting between them. In DNA form, the CDR3 reads TGCGCCAGCAGCAATACGCGTCCGTCCTACGAGCAGTACGTC. This codes for CASSNTRPSYEQYV.

CDR3 DNA sequence: TGCGCCAGCAGTTCCGGGACACCAGGGACCCAGTACTTC. Its protein product is CASSSGTPGTQYF. The rearrangement links TRBV10-2 to TRBJ2-5; possibly TRBD1 for D (6 bases). Deletions cut 5 bases from V and 7 bases from J, with 14 bases between. In germline, CDR1 is WSHSY, CDR2 SAAADI. CDR3 size: 13 residues.

This clone was counted a few times. The V call is TRBV6-8, the J call TRBJ2-3; D gene ambiguous. The CDR3 is made up of 16 amino acids. V lost 0 bases and J 1 base, leaving 11 bases between the germline ends. Germline V gene data show CDR1 as MNHGY and CDR2 as SAAAGT. The CDR3 coding sequence is TGTGCCAGCAGTTACTCGATTACGGGCGGCACAGATACGCAGTATTTT. Its translation: CASSYSITGGTDTQYF.

Here the CDR3 reads CATSRGTKKGNTIYF. The CDR3 DNA is TGTGCCACCAGCAGAGGGACTAAAAAGGGAAACACCATATATTTT. The gene calls are TRBV15 and TRBJ1-3; D call uncertain. Between the trimmed V and J ends, which lost 1 base and 4 bases, there was a span of 11 bases. The CDR3 is made up of 15 amino acids. Germline CDR1 is LNHNV and CDR2 is YYDKDF (reference sequence).

The table lists this clone with a few counts. The CDR3 is CASSLLSTSGNTIYF. CDR3 in DNA: TGTGCCAGCAGCCTCCTGTCCACCTCTGGAAACACCATATATTTT. This chain links TRBV6-8 with TRBJ1-3, with D unclear. The germline V gene has CDR1 MNHGY and CDR2 SAAAGT. V was shortened by 6 bases and J by 0 bases, with 12 bases between the two germline ends. This CDR3 comprises 15 residues.

The rearrangement joins TRBV18 to TRBJ1-2, with TRBD1 matching over 9 bases. V gave up 2 bases and J gave up 0 bases; unmatched junction bases: 7. The CDR3 has 17 amino acids. The germline gives CDR1 KGHSH, CDR2 LQKENI. The CDR3 DNA follows: TGTGCCAGCTCACCATCGGGACAGGGCAGCCCTAACTATGGCTACACCTTC. Its translation: CASSPSGQGSPNYGYTF.

There are a few counts of this clone. V and J are TRBV6-8 and TRBJ1-1; D is undetermined. Trimming removed 6 bases at V and 4 bases at J, with 12 bases between. The CDR3 is made up of 13 amino acids. CDR1 is MNHGY and CDR2 is SAAAGT in the germline V gene. The CDR3 coding sequence is TGTGCCAGCAGCGCAGAGTTGACCACTGAAGCTTTCTTT. Residues: CASSAELTTEAFF.

This chain connects TRBV18 to TRBJ2-1, with 10 bases fitting TRBD2. Germline-derived CDR1 and CDR2 are KGHSH and LQKENI. CDR3 length equals 15 residues. V was pared by 1 base and J by 9 bases, with 6 bases of the junction left unmatched. The CDR3 region is CASSPQSGRESEQFF. The CDR3 nucleotides are TGTGCCAGCTCACCACAGAGCGGGAGGGAGAGTGAGCAGTTCTTC. The complete variable domain, with remaining parts taken from reference TRBV18 and TRBJ2-1, reads NAGVMQNPRHLVRRRGQEARLRCSPMKGHSHVYWYRQLPEEGLKFMVYLQKENIIDESGMPKERFSAEFPKEGPSILRIQQVVRGDSAAYFCASSPQSGRESEQFFGPGTRLTVL.

The chain's CDR3 is CASSILGETNEKLFF. Written as DNA, the CDR3 is TGTGCCAGTAGTATTTTAGGGGAAACTAATGAAAAACTGTTTTTT. The chain uses TRBV19 and TRBJ1-4, with D tentatively TRBD1 (5 bases). CDR1 is LNHDA, CDR2 SQIVND, per germline (reference sequence). The CDR3 consists of 15 residues. V lost 3 bases and J 1 base, leaving 9 bases between the germline ends.

V and J are TRBV5-1 and TRBJ2-1, with D perhaps being TRBD1 or TRBD2 (5 bases each). Germline V gene lookup returns CDR1 SGHRS and CDR2 YFSETQ. Deletions cut 3 bases from V and 1 base from J, with 11 bases between. The CDR3 loop spans 15 amino acids. For the CDR3, the DNA is TGCGCCAGCAGCTCCGGGACCAATTCCTACAATGAGCAGTTCTTC. Protein sequence: CASSSGTNSYNEQFF.

This clone was seen only a few times. This rearrangement joins TRBV19 to TRBJ2-7, with 8 bases that match TRBD1. The CDR3 totals 14 residues. Germline trimming cut 1 base from V and 6 bases from J; bases unmatched to any gene: 5. CDR1 and CDR2 from the germline V gene are LNHDA and SQIVND (reference sequence). The CDR3 loop reads CASSIVGQGGEQYF. The CDR3 nucleotides read TGTGCCAGTAGTATAGTCGGACAGGGTGGCGAGCAGTACTTC. Using reference TRBV19 and TRBJ2-7 for the parts outside the CDR3, the full variable domain is DGGITQSPKYLFRKEGQNVTLSCEQNLNHDAMYWYRQDPGQGLRLIYYSQIVNDFQKGDIAEGYSVSREKKESFPLTVTSAQKNPTAFYLCASSIVGQGGEQYFGPGTRLTVT.

Only a few counts were recorded for this clone. The junction does not match germline at one end; this may be a read error. V and J are TRBV10-3 and TRBJ1-1, with D hard to call. CDR1 and CDR2 (germline): ENHRY, SYGVKD. The CDR3 covers 13 residues. The CDR3 loop is CAISESPYLEAFF. The CDR3 nucleotides are TGTGCCATCAGCGAGTCCCCCTACCTTGAAGCTTTCTTT.

This chain links TRBV19 with TRBJ1-6, with D perhaps matching TRBD1 (5 bases). The CDR3 contains 12 residues. Germline lookup yields CDR1 LNHDA and CDR2 SQIVND (reference sequence). V was pared by 8 bases and J by 11 bases, with 13 bases between. DNA of the CDR3: TGTGCCAGTCAGACAGAAATGACACCCCTCCACTTT. This sequence encodes CASQTEMTPLHF.

A few counts support this clone. This sequence joins TRBV28 and TRBJ2-4, with 12 bases aligning to TRBD2. The germline V gene encodes CDR1 MDHEN and CDR2 SYDVKM. This CDR3 is 14 amino acids long. Trimming at V came to 2 bases and at J to 7 bases, leaving 0 bases not matched to a gene. CDR3 protein: CASSLGTSGNIQYF. The DNA of the CDR3 is TGTGCCAGCAGTTTAGGGACTAGCGGGAACATTCAGTACTTC.

This chain joins TRBV28 and TRBJ1-2; D is perhaps TRBD1 (5 bases). Germline assignment: CDR1 MDHEN and CDR2 SYDVKM. CDR3 length: 15 residues. The V and J ends lost 7 bases and 7 bases respectively, with 22 bases between them. The CDR3 here is CASTEVGDARRGYTF. CDR3 DNA sequence: TGTGCCAGCACCGAAGTCGGGGACGCCAGACGTGGCTACACCTTC.

This CDR3 is CASRAGTSGRHEQYF. DNA for the CDR3: TGTGCCAGCAGAGCCGGGACTAGCGGGAGGCACGAGCAGTACTTC. This sequence joins TRBV6-8 and TRBJ2-7; 15 bases map to TRBD2. V lost 6 bases to trimming and J lost 5 bases; unmatched junction nucleotides: 5. From germline, CDR1 is MNHGY and CDR2 SAAAGT. The CDR3 loop spans 15 amino acids.

The chain joins TRBV19 to TRBJ2-2, with D possibly TRBD2 on 6 matching bases. V was clipped by 4 bases and J by 5 bases, with 11 bases between them. The CDR3 spans 14 residues. CDR1 LNHDA and CDR2 SQIVND come from the germline V gene (reference sequence). The CDR3 DNA reads TGTGCCAGTAGTAGGGGAGGTGGGACCGGGGAGCTGTTTTTT. It yields the protein CASSRGGGTGELFF.